Given below is one T cell receptor beta chain in context. Its antigen remains unknown. TCRdb used MiXCR to reprocess the RT-PCR reads, holding one entry per CDR3 protein. The profile covers 650,000 to 800,000 distinct CDR3 sequences, with approximately 17% appearing a single time and approximately 10% taken by the ten largest. The data originate from a study of response to subunit inactivated influenza vaccine. Overall study findings and caveats: There was a suggestion from the authors that each seasonal influenza vaccination recruits few new T cells.

Trimming pared 4 bases from V and 1 base from J, leaving 14 bases between. This CDR3 is 16 amino acids long. Germline CDR1 is SGDLS and CDR2 is YYNGEE. The genes are TRBV9 and TRBJ2-2, with D possibly called TRBD1 or TRBD2 (5 bases each). This clonotype was sampled from a man over 45 who received an inactivated influenza vaccine. Here the sequenced sample was PBMCs from blood, taken about 5 days after vaccination. This CDR3 reads CASSFHRDGNTGELFF. CDR3 nucleotides: TGTGCCAGCAGCTTTCACCGGGACGGGAACACCGGGGAGCTGTTTTTT.